Listed here are 2 T cell receptor beta chains from one sample, sequenced in a study of T cells after yellow fever vaccination. TCRdb redid the calling of the 5' RACE reads with MiXCR, one entry per CDR3 protein. The sample gives 450,000 to 550,000 distinct CDR3 sequences, 20% to 25% of which show up once; about 17% is in the top ten. The sample was PBMCs, taken about 20 days after the first yellow fever vaccination. All receptors derive from a man younger than 35 who received the YFV17D yellow fever vaccine.

The sample holds a few counts of this clonotype. This chain joins TRBV27 and TRBJ2-7, with 9 bases that match TRBD2. The CDR3 has 14 residues. Germline CDR1 is MNHEY and CDR2 is SMNVEV (reference sequence). V shed 2 bases and J 4 bases; nucleotides not matched to a gene: 3. CDR3 residues: CASSLAGGFYEQYV. The CDR3 DNA reads TGTGCCAGCAGTTTAGCGGGGGGGTTTTACGAGCAGTACGTC.

The V gene is TRBV19, the J gene TRBJ2-2; D possibly matches TRBD1 or TRBD2 (5 bases each). The CDR3 sequence is 15 residues long. V lost 5 bases and J lost 5, with 15 bases in between. Germline values: CDR1 LNHDA, CDR2 SQIVND (reference sequence). The CDR3 reads CASSPRDRATGELFF. For the CDR3, the DNA is TGTGCCAGTAGTCCCCGGGACCGTGCAACCGGGGAGCTGTTTTTT. Based on the CDR3 plus reference TRBV19 and TRBJ2-2, the full variable domain is DGGITQSPKYLFRKEGQNVTLSCEQNLNHDAMYWYRQDPGQGLRLIYYSQIVNDFQKGDIAEGYSVSREKKESFPLTVTSAQKNPTAFYLCASSPRDRATGELFFGEGSRLTVL.